This entry lists 8 T cell receptor beta chains sequenced from one sample in a study of T cell responses to AZD1222 COVID-19 vaccine. Profiled with immunoSEQ multiplex PCR; TCRdb holds only in-frame clones, not every one. The sample carries around 100,000 clones, roughly 90% recorded once. The sequencing here drew on peripheral blood, taken on day 0 of AZD1222 vaccination. These receptors were collected from an adult in good health.

The chain combines TRBV5-1 with TRBJ1-4; 8 bases map to TRBD1. CDR3 length: 15 residues. Trimming removed 4 bases from V and 8 bases from J; junction bases left unmatched: 10. Germline V CDR1 and CDR2: SGHRS, YFSETQ. The CDR3 region is CASSPGTGIQEKLFF. CDR3 coding DNA: TGCGCCAGCAGCCCCGGGACAGGAATTCAAGAAAAACTGTTTTTT.

The chain has TRBV3-1 (or the pseudogene TRBV3-2) and TRBJ2-2; D gene uncertain. The germline V and J ends were trimmed by 1 base and 6 bases, with 3 bases remaining between them. The CDR3 runs 12 residues. Germline CDR1 is LGHDT and CDR2 is YNNKEL (reference sequence). The CDR3 region is CASSQVAGELFF. The CDR3 DNA sequence: TGTGCCAGCAGCCAAGTTGCCGGGGAGCTGTTTTTT.

J is TRBJ1-2 and V is TRBV28, with no clear D. Trimming stripped 5 bases from V and 4 bases from J, with 5 bases between. Looked up from germline, CDR1 is MDHEN and CDR2 is SYDVKM. The CDR3 has 11 amino acids. The CDR3 region has the DNA TGTGCCAGCAGTAGTACCTATGGCTACACCTTC. Translating it yields CASSSTYGYTF.

The rearrangement joins TRBV27 to TRBJ1-6; no definite D call. V dropped 4 bases and J dropped 7 bases, with 14 bases sitting between them. Germline values: CDR1 MNHEY, CDR2 SMNVEV (reference sequence). The CDR3 is made up of 15 amino acids. The CDR3 region is CASSSKVPTNSPLHF. The CDR3 DNA reads TGTGCCAGCAGTTCAAAAGTCCCGACAAATTCACCCCTCCACTTT.

V gene TRBV6-5 combines with J gene TRBJ1-4; D unclear. CDR3 length: 15 amino acids. The germline V and J ends were trimmed by 6 bases and 5 bases, with 16 bases remaining between them. The germline V gene has CDR1 MNHEY and CDR2 SVGAGI. The CDR3 here is CASSQPGLGNEKLFF. The CDR3 DNA reads TGTGCCAGCAGCCAACCGGGGTTGGGGAATGAAAAACTGTTTTTT.

This sequence joins TRBV5-4 and TRBJ1-4, with D possibly matching TRBD1 (6 bases). The CDR3 runs to 15 residues. The V end was cut by 3 bases, the J end by 8 bases, with 17 bases between. Germline CDR1 is SGHNT and CDR2 is YYREEE (reference sequence). The CDR3: CASSSEGGKREKLFF. CDR3 nucleotide sequence: TGTGCCAGCAGCTCCGAGGGGGGGAAGAGAGAAAAACTGTTTTTT. Together with reference TRBV5-4 and TRBJ1-4, the CDR3 gives the full variable domain: ETGVTQSPTHLIKTRGQQVTLRCSSQSGHNTVSWYQQALGQGPQFIFQYYREEENGRGNFPPRFSGLQFPNYSSELNVNALELDDSALYLCASSSEGGKREKLFFGSGTQLSVL.

The genes are TRBV7-2 and TRBJ2-7; 7 bases are a match to TRBD2. Trimming cost V 5 bases and J 4 bases; bases outside gene matches: 14. CDR3 length equals 16 residues. CDR1 SGHTA and CDR2 FQGNSA come from the germline V gene. The CDR3 region is CASSQGLAAAGYEQYF. DNA of the CDR3: TGTGCCAGCAGCCAGGGCCTAGCGGCGGCGGGGTACGAGCAGTACTTC. The variable domain in full, with the rest retrieved from reference TRBV7-2 and TRBJ2-7, is GAGVSQSPSNKVTEKGKDVELRCDPISGHTALYWYRQSLGQGLEFLIYFQGNSAPDKSGLPSDRFSAERTGGSVSTLTIQRTQQEDSAVYLCASSQGLAAAGYEQYFGPGTRLTVT.

The chain uses TRBV28 and TRBJ1-2; tentatively, D is TRBD1 (6 bases). In germline, CDR1 is MDHEN, CDR2 SYDVKM. V was cut by 2 bases and J by 1 base, with 8 bases left in between. The CDR3 runs 14 residues. CDR3 nucleotide sequence: TGTGCCAGCAGTTTAGCGGGACATAACTATGGCTACACCTTC. Its protein product is CASSLAGHNYGYTF.